The rows below give T cell receptor beta chains drawn from one sample of a study of OX40 agonist ivuxolimab in advanced cancers. This table comes from immunoSEQ multiplex PCR, and its TCRdb copy is limited to in-frame clones, with some not included. Altogether tens of thousands of clones are present, approximately 90% being singletons, with the ten largest covering around 7%. Here the sequenced sample was CD4+ or CD8+ T cells sorted from blood, taken in a trial of the OX40 agonist ivuxolimab. The receptors were gathered from an adult with an advanced solid tumor such as melanoma, head and neck, liver or kidney cancer. Both conserved end residues are part of each CDR3. The D gene is left open where the match is weak. Not all rows give a size; the values are once, few, many and, for expanded clones, a class.

J gene | clone size | V gene | D gene | CDR3 protein
TRBJ2-7 | NA | TRBV7-6 | TRBD1 | CASSFDRGSEQYF
TRBJ2-3 | NA | TRBV13 | TRBD1 | CASSFLGQGAPDTQYF
TRBJ2-7 | NA | TRBV12-2 | NA | CASRLADNNSGRSSYEQYF
TRBJ1-4 | NA | TRBV4-2 | NA | CASSQEGRGTGDEKLFF
TRBJ2-5 | NA | TRBV27 | TRBD2 | CASSPRTSEYQETQYF
TRBJ2-1 | NA | TRBV18 | TRBD2 | CASSPPASGRYTYNEQFF
TRBJ2-7 | NA | TRBV5-1 | NA | CASSDDSAYEQYF
TRBJ2-2 | NA | TRBV19 | NA | CASNWAGTTGELFF
TRBJ1-1 | NA | TRBV5-1 | TRBD1 | CASRTGDGGEAFF
TRBJ1-3 | NA | TRBV11-1 | NA | CASSFAGFSGNTIYF
TRBJ2-7 | NA | TRBV7-9 | NA | CASSLALENEQYF
TRBJ2-7 | once | TRBV29-1 | TRBD2 | CSVGAGGIYEQYF
TRBJ1-2 | NA | TRBV28 | NA | CATLLQQNYGYTF
TRBJ2-7 | NA | TRBV7-2 | TRBD1 | CASSKNRGDEQYF
TRBJ2-7 | NA | TRBV5-1 | TRBD2 | CASSPTGLAAPEQYF
TRBJ1-1 | NA | TRBV7-3 | NA | CASSFRDTEAFF
TRBJ2-7 | NA | TRBV27 | TRBD2 | CASSGGRGPSYEQYF
TRBJ2-5 | NA | TRBV6-5 | NA | CASSYTGADQETQYF
TRBJ2-7 | NA | TRBV30 | NA | CAWNGHKSSYEQYF
TRBJ1-2 | NA | TRBV6-1 | TRBD1 | CATTSGTALGYTF
TRBJ1-1 | NA | TRBV2 | TRBD1 | CASSETGVGMNTEAFF
TRBJ2-2 | NA | TRBV15 | TRBD2 | CATRTSGRATGELFF
TRBJ2-2 | NA | TRBV6-5 | NA | CASSYSESLPGELFF
TRBJ2-1 | NA | TRBV5-1 | TRBD2 | CASSLGGLQDEQFF
TRBJ2-1 | NA | TRBV11-2 | NA | CASSLIKGKYNEQFF
TRBJ1-5 | NA | TRBV15 | NA | CATSRDSGNQPQHF
TRBJ2-7 | NA | TRBV6-5 | TRBD2 | CASSPSSGRDYEQYF
TRBJ2-3 | NA | TRBV27 | NA | CASSFVAASTDTQYF
TRBJ2-1 | NA | TRBV18 | NA | CASSPLSNWEQFF
TRBJ2-5 | once | TRBV2 | NA | CASSDWGDQETQYF
TRBJ2-5 | NA | TRBV15 | TRBD1 | CATSSGGQVSETQYF
TRBJ2-7 | NA | TRBV25-1 | TRBD2 | CASSDLAGEGHEQYF
TRBJ2-5 | NA | TRBV19 | TRBD2 | CASSISAGEETQYF
TRBJ1-4 | NA | TRBV19 | TRBD1 | CASKDRGATNEKLFF
TRBJ1-2 | NA | TRBV6-1 | NA | CASSTHDNYGYTF
TRBJ1-2 | once | TRBV5-4 | TRBD1 | CASTLGAGQSNYGYTF
TRBJ2-7 | NA | TRBV7-6 | NA | CASSLGAVAGDTYEQYF
TRBJ2-7 | NA | TRBV28 | TRBD2 | CASSLSPTSGSYEQYF
TRBJ2-7 | NA | TRBV5-1 | TRBD2 | CASSSQPSGRASSYEQYF
TRBJ1-6 | NA | TRBV27 | NA | CASSRVDSPLHF